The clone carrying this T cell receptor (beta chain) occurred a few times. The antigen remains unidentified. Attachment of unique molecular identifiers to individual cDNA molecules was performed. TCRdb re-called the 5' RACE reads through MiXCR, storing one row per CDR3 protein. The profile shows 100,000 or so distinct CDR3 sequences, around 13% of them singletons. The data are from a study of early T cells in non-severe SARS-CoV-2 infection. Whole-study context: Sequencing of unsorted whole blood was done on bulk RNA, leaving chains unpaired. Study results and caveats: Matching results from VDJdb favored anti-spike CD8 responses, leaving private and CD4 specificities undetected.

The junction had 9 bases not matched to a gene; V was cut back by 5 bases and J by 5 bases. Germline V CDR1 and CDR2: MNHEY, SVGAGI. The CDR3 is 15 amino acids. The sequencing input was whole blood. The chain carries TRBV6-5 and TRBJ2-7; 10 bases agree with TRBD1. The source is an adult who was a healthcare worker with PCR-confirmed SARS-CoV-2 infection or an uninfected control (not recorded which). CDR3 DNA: TGTGCCAGCAGTGCGACCGGGACAGGGGAGGACGAGCAGTACTTC. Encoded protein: CASSATGTGEDEQYF.